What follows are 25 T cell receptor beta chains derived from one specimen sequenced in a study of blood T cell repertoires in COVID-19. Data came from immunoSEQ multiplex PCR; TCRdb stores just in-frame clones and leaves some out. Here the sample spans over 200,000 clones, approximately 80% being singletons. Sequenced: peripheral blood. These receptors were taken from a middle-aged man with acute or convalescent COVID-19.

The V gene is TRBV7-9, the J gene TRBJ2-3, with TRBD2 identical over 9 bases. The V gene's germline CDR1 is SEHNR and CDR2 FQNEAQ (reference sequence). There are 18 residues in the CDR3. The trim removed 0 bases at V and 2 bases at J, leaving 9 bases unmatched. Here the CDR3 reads CASSLAIYGGRATDTQYF. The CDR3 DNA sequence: TGTGCCAGCAGCTTAGCGATATATGGCGGGAGGGCCACAGATACGCAGTATTTT.

CDR3 bases: TGCGCCAGCAGCTTGGGTGGGACAGTCTCTGGAAACACCATATATTTT. Protein: CASSLGGTVSGNTIYF. The rearrangement joins TRBV5-1 to TRBJ1-3, with 7 bases aligning to TRBD1. Germline V gene lookup returns CDR1 SGHRS and CDR2 YFSETQ. The V gene end was trimmed by 0 bases and the J gene end by 0 bases; junction bases not matched to a gene: 3. The CDR3 covers 16 residues.

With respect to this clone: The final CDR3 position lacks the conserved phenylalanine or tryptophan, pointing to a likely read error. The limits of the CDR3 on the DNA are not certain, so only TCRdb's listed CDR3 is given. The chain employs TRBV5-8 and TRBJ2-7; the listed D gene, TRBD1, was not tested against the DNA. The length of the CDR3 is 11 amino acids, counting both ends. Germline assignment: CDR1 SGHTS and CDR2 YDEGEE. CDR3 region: CASRARTGARL.

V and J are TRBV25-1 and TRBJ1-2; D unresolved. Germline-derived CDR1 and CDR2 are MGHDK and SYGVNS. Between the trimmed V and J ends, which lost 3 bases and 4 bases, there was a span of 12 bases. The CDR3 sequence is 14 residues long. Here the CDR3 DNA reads TGTGCCAGCAGTGACCCCGGGGATCTCTATGGCTACACCTTC. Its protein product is CASSDPGDLYGYTF.

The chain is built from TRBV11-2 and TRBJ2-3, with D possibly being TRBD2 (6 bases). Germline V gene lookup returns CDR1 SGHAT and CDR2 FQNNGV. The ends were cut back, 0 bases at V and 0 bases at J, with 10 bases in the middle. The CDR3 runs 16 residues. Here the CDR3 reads CASSLESAGSTDTQYF. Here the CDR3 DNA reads TGTGCCAGCAGCTTAGAGTCCGCGGGAAGCACAGATACGCAGTATTTT.

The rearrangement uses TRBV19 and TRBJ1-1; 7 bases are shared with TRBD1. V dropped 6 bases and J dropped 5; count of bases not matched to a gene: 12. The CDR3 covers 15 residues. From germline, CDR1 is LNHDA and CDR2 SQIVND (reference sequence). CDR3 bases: TGTGCCAGTAGAGGACAGGAGCGAGCGCGGACTGAAGCTTTCTTT. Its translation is CASRGQERARTEAFF.

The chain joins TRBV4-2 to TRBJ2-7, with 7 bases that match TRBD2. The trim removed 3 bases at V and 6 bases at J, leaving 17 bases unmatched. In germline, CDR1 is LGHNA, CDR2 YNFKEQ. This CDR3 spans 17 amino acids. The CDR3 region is CASSHTLRLANMGEQYF. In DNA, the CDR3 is TGTGCCAGCAGCCACACCCTGCGACTAGCTAATATGGGCGAGCAGTACTTC.

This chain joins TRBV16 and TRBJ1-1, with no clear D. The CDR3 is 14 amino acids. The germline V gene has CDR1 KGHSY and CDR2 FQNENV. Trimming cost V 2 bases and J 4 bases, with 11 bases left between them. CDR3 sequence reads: CASSQDTESTEAFF. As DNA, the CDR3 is TGTGCCAGCAGCCAAGACACAGAGAGCACTGAAGCTTTCTTT.

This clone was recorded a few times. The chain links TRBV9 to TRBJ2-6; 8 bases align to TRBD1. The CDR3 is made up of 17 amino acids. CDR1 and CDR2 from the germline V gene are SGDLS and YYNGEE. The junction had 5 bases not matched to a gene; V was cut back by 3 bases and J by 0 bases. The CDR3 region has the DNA TGTGCCAGCAGCGCGAAGGACAGGGCCTCTGGGGCCAACGTCCTGACTTTC. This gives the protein CASSAKDRASGANVLTF.

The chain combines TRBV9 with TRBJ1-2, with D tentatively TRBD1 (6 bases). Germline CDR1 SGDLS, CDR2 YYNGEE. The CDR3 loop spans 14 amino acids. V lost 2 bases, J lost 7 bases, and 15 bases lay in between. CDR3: CASSVQTGSGGYTF. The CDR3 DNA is TGTGCCAGCAGCGTCCAGACAGGTTCAGGTGGCTACACCTTC.

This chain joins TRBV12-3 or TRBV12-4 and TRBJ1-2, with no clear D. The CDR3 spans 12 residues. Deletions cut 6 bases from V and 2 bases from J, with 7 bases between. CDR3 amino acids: CASREHNYGYTF. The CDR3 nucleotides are TGTGCCAGCAGAGAACACAACTATGGCTACACCTTC.

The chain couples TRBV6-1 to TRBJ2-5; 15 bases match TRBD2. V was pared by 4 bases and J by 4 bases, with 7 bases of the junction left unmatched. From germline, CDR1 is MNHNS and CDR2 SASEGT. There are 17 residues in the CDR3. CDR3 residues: CASSGGTSGRHRETQYF. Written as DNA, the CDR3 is TGTGCCAGCAGTGGGGGGACTAGCGGGAGGCATCGAGAGACCCAGTACTTC.

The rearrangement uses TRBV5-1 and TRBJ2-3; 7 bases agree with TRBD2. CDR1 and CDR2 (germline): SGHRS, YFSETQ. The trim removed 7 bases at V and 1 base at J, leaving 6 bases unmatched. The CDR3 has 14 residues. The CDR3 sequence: CASAGGGRTDTQYF. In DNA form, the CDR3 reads TGCGCCAGCGCAGGCGGGGGACGCACAGATACGCAGTATTTT.

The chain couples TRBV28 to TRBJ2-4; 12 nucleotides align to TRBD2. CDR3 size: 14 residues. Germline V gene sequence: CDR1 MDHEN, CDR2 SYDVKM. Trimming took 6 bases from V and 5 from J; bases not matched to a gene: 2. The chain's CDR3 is CASRRLAGENIQYF. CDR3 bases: TGTGCCAGCAGACGACTAGCGGGGGAAAACATTCAGTACTTC.

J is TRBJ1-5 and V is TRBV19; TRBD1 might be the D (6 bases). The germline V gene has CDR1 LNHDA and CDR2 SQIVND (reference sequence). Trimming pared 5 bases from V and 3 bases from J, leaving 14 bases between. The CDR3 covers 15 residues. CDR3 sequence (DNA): TGTGCCAGTAGTGGGGCACAGGGTCTCAATCAGCCCCAGCATTTT. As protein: CASSGAQGLNQPQHF.

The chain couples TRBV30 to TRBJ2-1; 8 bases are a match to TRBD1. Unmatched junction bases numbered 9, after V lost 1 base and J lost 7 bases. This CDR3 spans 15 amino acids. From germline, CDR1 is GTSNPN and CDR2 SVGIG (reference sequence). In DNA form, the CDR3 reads TGTGCCTGGAGTGGGGCAGGGGGCTGGTTTAATGAGCAGTTCTTC. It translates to CAWSGAGGWFNEQFF. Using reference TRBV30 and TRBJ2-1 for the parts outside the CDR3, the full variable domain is SQTIHQWPATLVQPVGSPLSLECTVEGTSNPNLYWYRQAAGRGLQLLFYSVGIGQISSEVPQNLSASRPQDRQFILSSKKLLLSDSGFYLCAWSGAGGWFNEQFFGPGTRLTVL.

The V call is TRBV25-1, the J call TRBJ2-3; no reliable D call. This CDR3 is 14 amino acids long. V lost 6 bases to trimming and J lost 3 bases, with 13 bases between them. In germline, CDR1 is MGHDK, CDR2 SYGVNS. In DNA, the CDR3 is TGTGCCAGCAGCGCGCTGATCGGGACAGATACGCAGTATTTT. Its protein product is CASSALIGTDTQYF.

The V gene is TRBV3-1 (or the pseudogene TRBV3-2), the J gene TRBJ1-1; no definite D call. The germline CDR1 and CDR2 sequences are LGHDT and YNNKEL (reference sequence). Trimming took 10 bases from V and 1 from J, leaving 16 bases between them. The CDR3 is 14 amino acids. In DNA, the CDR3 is TGTGCCACCAATACACCGGGTGGGAACACTGAAGCTTTCTTT. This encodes CATNTPGGNTEAFF.

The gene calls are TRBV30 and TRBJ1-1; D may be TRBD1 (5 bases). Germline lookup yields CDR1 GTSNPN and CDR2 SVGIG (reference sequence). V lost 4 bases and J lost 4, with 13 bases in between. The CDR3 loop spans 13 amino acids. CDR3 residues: CAWNRQGATEAFF. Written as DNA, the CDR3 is TGTGCCTGGAATAGGCAGGGTGCCACTGAAGCTTTCTTT.

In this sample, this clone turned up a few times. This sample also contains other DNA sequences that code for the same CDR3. The CDR3 nucleotides read TGTGCCAGCAGTGTCGGAGGGCCCTACAATGAGCAGTTCTTC. This gives the protein CASSVGGPYNEQFF. The chain recombines TRBV6-4 with TRBJ2-1; weak D call: TRBD2 (6 bases). Trimming cost V 4 bases and J 2 bases, with 9 bases left between them. Per germline, CDR1 MRHNA and CDR2 SNTAGT. The CDR3 runs to 14 residues.

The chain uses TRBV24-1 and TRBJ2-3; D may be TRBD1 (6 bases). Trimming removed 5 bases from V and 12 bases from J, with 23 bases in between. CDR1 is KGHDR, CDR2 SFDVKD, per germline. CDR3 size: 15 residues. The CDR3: CATSGTGTRNLCQYF. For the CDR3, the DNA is TGTGCCACCAGTGGCACCGGGACACGGAATCTTTGCCAGTATTTT.

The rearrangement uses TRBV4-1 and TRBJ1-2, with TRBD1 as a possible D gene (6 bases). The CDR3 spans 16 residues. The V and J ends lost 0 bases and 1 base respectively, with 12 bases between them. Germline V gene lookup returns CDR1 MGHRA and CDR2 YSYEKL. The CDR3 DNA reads TGCGCCAGCAGCCAAGATCGGGCAGGGGATAACTATGGCTACACCTTC. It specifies CASSQDRAGDNYGYTF.

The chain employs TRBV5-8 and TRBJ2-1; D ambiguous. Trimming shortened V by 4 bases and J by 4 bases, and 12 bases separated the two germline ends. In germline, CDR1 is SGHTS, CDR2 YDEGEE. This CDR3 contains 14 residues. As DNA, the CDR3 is TGTGCCAGCAGCGATCGACGGAGATACAATGAGCAGTTCTTC. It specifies CASSDRRRYNEQFF. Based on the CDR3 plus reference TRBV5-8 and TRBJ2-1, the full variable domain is EAGVTQSPTHLIKTRGQQATLRCSPISGHTSVYWYQQALGLGLQFLLWYDEGEERNRGNFPPRFSGRQFPNYSSELNVNALELEDSALYLCASSDRRRYNEQFFGPGTRLTVL.

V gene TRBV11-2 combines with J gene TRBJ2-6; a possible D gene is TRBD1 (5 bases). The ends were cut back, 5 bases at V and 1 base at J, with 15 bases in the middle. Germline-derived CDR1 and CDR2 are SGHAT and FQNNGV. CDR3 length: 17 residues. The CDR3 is CASSLSQGYSGANVLTF. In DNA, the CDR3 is TGTGCCAGCAGCCTTAGTCAGGGTTATTCTGGGGCCAACGTCCTGACTTTC. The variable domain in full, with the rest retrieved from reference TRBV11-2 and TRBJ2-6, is EAGVAQSPRYKIIEKRQSVAFWCNPISGHATLYWYQQILGQGPKLLIQFQNNGVVDDSQLPKDRFSAERLKGVDSTLKIQPAKLEDSAVYLCASSLSQGYSGANVLTFGAGSRLTVL.

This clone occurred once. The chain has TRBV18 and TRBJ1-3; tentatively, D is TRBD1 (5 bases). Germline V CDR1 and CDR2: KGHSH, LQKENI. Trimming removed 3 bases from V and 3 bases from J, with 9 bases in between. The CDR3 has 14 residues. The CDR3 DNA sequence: TGTGCCAGCTCACCGACAGAGATTGGAAACACCATATATTTT. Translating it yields CASSPTEIGNTIYF.